The T cell receptor beta chain under discussion was sequenced for a study of shared clonotypes between healthy human individuals. Comments on this clone: Other nucleotide sequences from this sample produce the same CDR3.

Positive CCR7 selection of CD45RO-negative cells yielded the naive CD8 cells, and terminally differentiated effector memory CD45RA+ cells were excluded. The method was immunoSEQ multiplex PCR; TCRdb's version includes in-frame clones alone and lacks a portion of them. The sample consists of over 2,000,000 clones, over 85% of them appearing once. Input material: naive CD8+ T cells from PBMCs. The TCR was taken from a man between 18 and 35 years old in good health. Some clones in this sample may be carry-over from other donors' samples.

DNA for the CDR3: TGTGCCAGCAGCTTGGTGGGGTCCTACGAGCAGTACTTC. Encoded protein: CASSLVGSYEQYF. The J gene is TRBJ2-7, the V gene TRBV5-6, with D unresolved. The CDR3 length is 13 residues. The V gene's germline CDR1 is SGHDT and CDR2 YYEEEE. Trimming pared 0 bases from V and 1 base from J, leaving 5 bases between.